The clone carrying this T cell receptor (beta chain) came up a few times. Its matching antigen is unknown. This sample was included in a study of CD8 T cells in ankylosing spondylitis. Study outcomes and limitations: Characteristic of ankylosing spondylitis blood, it appeared, was a TCR beta motif comprising fewer than 10 highly homologous variants. Clones linked to disease, bearing a CD8+ phenotype, were relatively rare in peripheral blood. Matched ankylosing spondylitis synovial fluid reportedly contained a significantly enriched population of disease-linked clones.

Libraries for TCR beta were made by quantitative 5'-RACE with molecular barcodes. MiXCR, run by TCRdb on the 5' RACE reads, gives a single entry per CDR3 protein. The profile covers roughly 150,000 distinct CDR3 sequences, with approximately 9.9% appearing a single time and about 15% taken by the ten largest. CDR1 and CDR2 from the germline V gene are DFQATT and SNEGSKA (reference sequence). The length of the CDR3 is 16 residues. V was clipped by 4 bases and J by 8 bases; unmatched bases: 14. This TCR came from a female donor with ankylosing spondylitis or in good health (not recorded which). The gene calls are TRBV20-1 and TRBJ2-1; 10 nucleotides match TRBD1. Sequencing input: blood, either unsorted or a sorted T cell fraction (not recorded which). CDR3 sequence (DNA): TGCAGTGCTAATGTAGAACGGACAGGGGGGACGGATGAGCAGTTCTTC. It translates to CSANVERTGGTDEQFF.